This T cell receptor (beta chain) derives from a study of blood T cell repertoires in COVID-19. As for the study in general: Samples of COVID-19 (acute and convalescent) were obtained from the United States, Italy and Spain.

This clone rates as medium-sized. Deletions cut 0 bases from V and 9 bases from J, with 13 bases between. Germline CDR1 is SGHRS and CDR2 is YFSETQ. CDR3 length: 14 amino acids. The authors' processing: Estimates of nucleated cell counts were drawn from the amplification of reference gene primers. Produced via immunoSEQ multiplex PCR; TCRdb's table is partial and in-frame only. D and trimming were read from the DNA, whereas the V and J calls and clone size are those reported in that table. The table shows 250,000 to 350,000 clones, with 70% to 90% occurring only once. This TCR came from a woman aged 30 to 39 with active or convalescent COVID-19. Sample: peripheral blood. The chain recombines TRBV5-1 with TRBJ2-1; D remains unclear. This chain's CDR3 is CASSLVSQYPEQFF. The CDR3 region has the DNA TGCGCCAGCAGCTTGGTGTCCCAGTACCCTGAGCAGTTCTTC.